The following is a T cell receptor (beta chain) sequence with its context. The sample belongs to a study of blood T cell repertoires in COVID-19. The CDR3 spans 11 residues. CDR1 DFQATT and CDR2 SNEGSKA come from the germline V gene (reference sequence). The V gene lost 5 bases and the J gene lost 3 bases, with 7 bases spanning the gap. Participants were aged about 18 to 90 years, lived in about two dozen US areas, and enrolled virtually. Using immunoSEQ multiplex PCR, the repertoire was profiled, and TCRdb retains in-frame clones only, with some absent. The table has fewer than 350,000 clones, about nine tenths seen once.

This receptor was taken from a woman in her thirties or forties who had recovered from COVID-19. The chain recombines TRBV20-1 with TRBJ2-5; perhaps TRBD1 as D (5 bases). Sequenced sample: PBMCs or T cells enriched from blood (not recorded which). DNA of the CDR3: TGCAGTGCTCTACAGGAAGAGACCCAGTACTTC. The encoded protein is CSALQEETQYF.